These 28 T cell receptor beta chains originate from one sample sequenced in a study of T-cell memory formation after mild COVID-19. TCRdb re-called the 5' RACE reads through MiXCR, storing one row per CDR3 protein. The sample lists 250,000 to 300,000 distinct CDR3 sequences; about 17% were seen once. Sequencing input: PBMCs or a T cell subset sorted from them (not recorded which). These receptors originate from a man aged 18 to 35 who had mild COVID-19 (a few samples of this study predate the infection). Cell type and time point are not known.

The rearrangement uses TRBV4-1 and TRBJ2-7; TRBD1 or TRBD2 may be the D gene (5 bases each). Per germline, CDR1 MGHRA and CDR2 YSYEKL. The CDR3 loop spans 14 amino acids. Trimming left V 0 bases short and J 2 bases short, with 8 bases between. CDR3 sequence (DNA): TGCGCCAGCAGCCAAGATCAGGGACCCTACGAGCAGTACTTC. Translated: CASSQDQGPYEQYF.

Only a few counts were recorded for this clonotype. The rearrangement links TRBV2 to TRBJ1-1; 12 positions agree with TRBD1. The trim removed 5 bases at V and 4 bases at J, leaving 2 bases unmatched. CDR1 is SNHLY and CDR2 is FYNNEI in the germline V gene. The CDR3 sequence is 14 residues long. The CDR3, as DNA: TGTGCCAGCAGTCCGGGACAGGGGGCCACTGAAGCTTTCTTT. Translating it yields CASSPGQGATEAFF.

Details on this clonotype: An end of the junction does not agree with germline; a read error may underlie this. The rearrangement joins TRBV9 to TRBJ2-2; D is unclear. This CDR3 is built from 12 residues. The germline V gene has CDR1 SGDLS and CDR2 YYNGEE. CDR3 bases: TGTGCCGGCAGCCCCTCAGGCGGGGAGCTGTTTTTT. Encoded protein: CAGSPSGGELFF.

This clonotype turned up a few times. The chain combines TRBV3-1 with TRBJ2-1; D is tentatively TRBD1 or TRBD2 (5 bases each). CDR3 length: 16 amino acids. The V and J ends lost 4 bases and 0 bases respectively, with 13 bases between them. Germline CDR1 and CDR2: LGHDT and YNNKEL (reference sequence). The CDR3 here is CASSPNEGSSYNEQFF. DNA of the CDR3: TGTGCCAGCAGCCCTAATGAGGGGAGCTCCTACAATGAGCAGTTCTTC.

The rearrangement joins TRBV12-3 or TRBV12-4 to TRBJ2-1; D not resolved. Between the trimmed V and J ends, which lost 1 base and 8 bases, there was a span of 12 bases. The CDR3 covers 14 residues. The CDR3 DNA reads TGTGCCAGCAGTTTAGATTTTGGTCCCGATGAGCAGTTCTTC. This sequence encodes CASSLDFGPDEQFF.

This clonotype was seen at least ten times. The gene calls are TRBV12-3 or TRBV12-4 and TRBJ2-3; 8 bases align to TRBD2. This CDR3 has 15 residues. V trimming: 4 bases; J trimming: 6 bases; junction bases outside the gene matches: 9. The CDR3 region has the DNA TGTGCCAGCAGTTCGAATAGCGGGGCCCGGGATACGCAGTATTTT. Residues: CASSSNSGARDTQYF.

This clonotype was seen a handful of times. The CDR3 is CASSLADRGRGYTF. The CDR3 region has the DNA TGCGCCAGCAGCTTGGCCGACAGGGGACGTGGCTACACCTTC. The chain links TRBV5-1 to TRBJ1-2; 8 nucleotides agree with TRBD1. CDR3 length equals 14 residues. Germline CDR1 SGHRS, CDR2 YFSETQ. The trim removed 0 bases at V and 7 bases at J, leaving 5 bases unmatched.

The chain has TRBV5-1 and TRBJ2-3; unclear D gene. The CDR3 runs 16 residues. The V and J ends lost 0 bases and 6 bases respectively, with 17 bases between them. Germline V gene data show CDR1 as SGHRS and CDR2 as YFSETQ. The CDR3 region has the DNA TGCGCCAGCAGCTTGGCCCACAGCCCCATTGTCGATACGCAGTATTTT. It specifies CASSLAHSPIVDTQYF.

V is TRBV7-2 and J is TRBJ1-5; 7 nucleotides match TRBD1. V shed 1 base, J shed 6 bases, and the junction held 6 bases outside the gene matches. There are 15 residues in the CDR3. Germline values: CDR1 SGHTA, CDR2 FQGNSA. The CDR3 is CASSLEDRRSQPQHF. The CDR3 DNA reads as TGTGCCAGCAGCTTAGAGGACAGGAGGAGTCAGCCCCAGCATTTT.

This clonotype was counted only a few times. This chain joins TRBV5-1 and TRBJ2-5; D is unresolved. Germline assignment: CDR1 SGHRS and CDR2 YFSETQ. The CDR3 is 13 amino acids. The V and J ends lost 4 bases and 2 bases respectively, with 9 bases between them. Here the CDR3 reads CASSRTAQETQYF. CDR3 in DNA: TGCGCCAGCAGCCGAACAGCGCAAGAGACCCAGTACTTC. Filled out from reference TRBV5-1 and TRBJ2-5, the complete variable domain reads KAGVTQTPRYLIKTRGQQVTLSCSPISGHRSVSWYQQTPGQGLQFLFEYFSETQRNKGNFPGRFSGRQFSNSRSEMNVSTLELGDSALYLCASSRTAQETQYFGPGTRLLVL.

This clonotype showed up just a few times. This sequence joins TRBV11-1 and TRBJ1-2; the D gene is possibly TRBD1 (6 bases). The CDR3 length is 12 residues. V lost 3 bases and J lost 8, with 10 bases in between. Germline V lookup: CDR1 SGHAT, CDR2 FQDESV (reference sequence). DNA for the CDR3: TGTGCCAGCAGCTTTACAGGGACCGGCTACACCTTC. Residues: CASSFTGTGYTF.

This chain joins TRBV6-1 and TRBJ2-7; 11 bases are a match to TRBD1. The V segment lost 2 bases and the J segment 1 base; nucleotides outside the gene matches: 4. This CDR3 has 16 amino acids. Germline-derived CDR1 and CDR2 are MNHNS and SASEGT. As DNA, the CDR3 is TGTGCCAGCAGTGAATGGGACAGGGGGTGGTCCTACGAGCAGTACGTC. Its protein product is CASSEWDRGWSYEQYV.

A few counts support this clonotype. The CDR3 here is CAMRTALNEKLFF. CDR3 DNA: TGTGCCATGCGGACGGCGCTTAATGAAAAACTGTTTTTT. This chain links TRBV10-3 with TRBJ1-4; no firm D call. Germline CDR1 is ENHRY and CDR2 is SYGVKD. V lost 9 bases, J lost 4 bases, and 12 bases lay in between. The CDR3 contains 13 residues.

This chain uses TRBV5-5 with TRBJ1-1; a possible D gene is TRBD1 (5 bases). CDR3 size: 16 residues. Germline values: CDR1 SGHKS, CDR2 YYEKEE (reference sequence). V shed 0 bases and J shed 1 base, with 13 bases lying between them. The CDR3: CASSLDGGIQNTEAFF. As DNA, the CDR3 is TGTGCCAGCAGCTTGGACGGGGGGATACAGAACACTGAAGCTTTCTTT.

In this sample, this clonotype turned up many times. This rearrangement joins TRBV5-1 to TRBJ2-3, with 9 bases aligning to TRBD2. The CDR3 covers 16 residues. The germline CDR1 and CDR2 sequences are SGHRS and YFSETQ. The ends lost 1 base at V and 1 base at J; junction bases unmatched: 4. The CDR3 reads CASSLSRLAGTDTQYF. DNA for the CDR3: TGCGCCAGCAGCTTGTCCCGACTAGCGGGCACAGATACGCAGTATTTT. Variable domain in full (rest from reference TRBV5-1 and TRBJ2-3): KAGVTQTPRYLIKTRGQQVTLSCSPISGHRSVSWYQQTPGQGLQFLFEYFSETQRNKGNFPGRFSGRQFSNSRSEMNVSTLELGDSALYLCASSLSRLAGTDTQYFGPGTRLTVL.

J is TRBJ2-7 and V is TRBV6-6, with D uncertain. V was clipped by 8 bases and J by 3 bases, with 17 bases between them. This CDR3 contains 14 residues. The germline CDR1 and CDR2 sequences are MNHNY and SVGAGI (reference sequence). The CDR3: CASARVGFVYEQYF. Here the CDR3 DNA reads TGTGCCAGCGCCCGAGTCGGTTTTGTCTACGAGCAGTACTTC.

This clonotype was detected only a few times. The chain recombines TRBV2 with TRBJ2-5; 8 nucleotides match TRBD2. Germline values: CDR1 SNHLY, CDR2 FYNNEI. CDR3 size: 16 residues. Trimming at V came to 6 bases and at J to 2 bases, leaving 11 bases not matched to a gene. CDR3 bases: TGTGCCAGCAGAAGACGGGGGGGAGTGGGGCAAGAGACCCAGTACTTC. This sequence encodes CASRRRGGVGQETQYF.

This clonotype was detected only a few times. The V call is TRBV2, the J call TRBJ1-3; D remains unclear. V was cut by 7 bases and J by 0 bases, with 4 bases left in between. Germline V gene sequence: CDR1 SNHLY, CDR2 FYNNEI. This CDR3 contains 12 residues. The CDR3 DNA reads TGTGCCAGCATCAACTCTGGAAACACCATATATTTT. It yields the protein CASINSGNTIYF.

This clonotype showed up just a few times. The CDR3 reads CATRRASYNEQFF. DNA for the CDR3: TGTGCCACCCGGCGTGCTTCCTACAATGAGCAGTTCTTC. The rearrangement links TRBV12-3 or TRBV12-4 to TRBJ2-1; D gene ambiguous. The ends were cut back, 10 bases at V and 1 base at J, with 11 bases in the middle. This CDR3 comprises 13 residues.

This clonotype was seen repeatedly, ten times or more. The chain couples TRBV9 to TRBJ1-1; possibly TRBD1 for D (5 bases). CDR1 SGDLS and CDR2 YYNGEE come from the germline V gene. Trimming took off 3 bases at V and 3 bases at J, with 9 bases between the two ends. The CDR3 contains 13 residues. In nucleotides, the CDR3 is TGTGCCAGCAGCGGCAGGGCGGACACTGAAGCTTTCTTT. This sequence encodes CASSGRADTEAFF.

This chain uses TRBV7-2 with TRBJ2-3; 13 bases match TRBD2. Per germline, CDR1 SGHTA and CDR2 FQGNSA. Trimming cost V 5 bases and J 6 bases; bases outside gene matches: 2. The CDR3 contains 14 residues. DNA of the CDR3: TGTGCCAGCAGCAAGACTAGCGGGGGGGATACGCAGTATTTT. Translation: CASSKTSGGDTQYF. Full variable domain (remainder filled in from reference TRBV7-2 and TRBJ2-3): GAGVSQSPSNKVTEKGKDVELRCDPISGHTALYWYRQSLGQGLEFLIYFQGNSAPDKSGLPSDRFSAERTGGSVSTLTIQRTQQEDSAVYLCASSKTSGGDTQYFGPGTRLTVL.

The CDR3 DNA sequence: TGCAGTGGCGGGACTAGCGGGGGAGCACTCACAGATACGCAGTATTTT. Translation: CSGGTSGGALTDTQYF. V gene TRBV20-1 combines with J gene TRBJ2-3; 14 bases map to TRBD2. J was trimmed by 2 bases and V by 7 bases; bases with no gene match: 8. This CDR3 spans 16 amino acids. Germline assignment: CDR1 DFQATT and CDR2 SNEGSKA (reference sequence).

CDR3 in amino acids: CASSLDGYTF. In nucleotides, the CDR3 is TGTGCCAGCAGCTTAGACGGCTACACCTTC. J is TRBJ1-2 and V is TRBV7-9; D unclear. Germline-derived CDR1 and CDR2 are SEHNR and FQNEAQ (reference sequence). Trimming stripped 1 base from V and 8 bases from J, with 2 bases between. CDR3 size: 10 residues.

This sequence joins TRBV7-9 and TRBJ1-1; weak D call: TRBD1 (5 bases). The CDR3 is 13 amino acids. V was trimmed by 11 bases and J by 7 bases, leaving 20 bases between them. CDR1 is SEHNR, CDR2 FQNEAQ, per germline (reference sequence). CDR3 in amino acids: CAVQKEVGGEAFF. Here the CDR3 DNA reads TGTGCCGTACAGAAAGAAGTTGGGGGTGAAGCTTTCTTT.

The rearrangement joins TRBV5-1 to TRBJ1-4; D perhaps matches TRBD1 (6 bases). The ends were cut back, 4 bases at V and 2 bases at J, with 12 bases in the middle. The CDR3 extends over 15 amino acids. CDR1 is SGHRS and CDR2 is YFSETQ in the germline V gene. The CDR3 loop reads CASSPYRATNEKLFF. CDR3 nucleotides: TGCGCCAGCAGCCCCTACAGGGCCACTAATGAAAAACTGTTTTTT.

This chain connects TRBV7-2 to TRBJ1-2; maybe TRBD1 (5 bases). Germline V gene sequence: CDR1 SGHTA, CDR2 FQGNSA. CDR3 size: 12 residues. V was shortened by 5 bases and J by 4 bases, with 8 bases between the two germline ends. CDR3 residues: CASSPTAYGYTF. DNA for the CDR3: TGTGCCAGCAGCCCGACAGCCTATGGCTACACCTTC.

This clonotype was picked up a small number of times. The CDR3 region has the DNA TGCGCCAGCAGCCAAGAGCCCCTGTTTAGCGGGGGCCAGACCGGGGAGCTGTTTTTT. Its translation is CASSQEPLFSGGQTGELFF. The J gene is TRBJ2-2, the V gene TRBV4-3; 9 bases are shared with TRBD2. Per the germline V gene, CDR1 is LGHNA and CDR2 is YSLEER. Germline trimming cut 0 bases from V and 5 bases from J; bases unmatched to any gene: 13. The CDR3 length is 19 residues.

The chain combines TRBV11-2 with TRBJ2-2; D is unclear. The V gene lost 4 bases and the J gene lost 1 base, with 10 bases spanning the gap. The V gene's germline CDR1 is SGHAT and CDR2 FQNNGV. The CDR3 consists of 15 residues. The CDR3 region is CASSSTFGNTGELFF. The CDR3 nucleotides read TGTGCCAGCAGCTCGACATTTGGGAACACCGGGGAGCTGTTTTTT. Using reference TRBV11-2 and TRBJ2-2 for the parts outside the CDR3, the full variable domain is EAGVAQSPRYKIIEKRQSVAFWCNPISGHATLYWYQQILGQGPKLLIQFQNNGVVDDSQLPKDRFSAERLKGVDSTLKIQPAKLEDSAVYLCASSSTFGNTGELFFGEGSRLTVL.